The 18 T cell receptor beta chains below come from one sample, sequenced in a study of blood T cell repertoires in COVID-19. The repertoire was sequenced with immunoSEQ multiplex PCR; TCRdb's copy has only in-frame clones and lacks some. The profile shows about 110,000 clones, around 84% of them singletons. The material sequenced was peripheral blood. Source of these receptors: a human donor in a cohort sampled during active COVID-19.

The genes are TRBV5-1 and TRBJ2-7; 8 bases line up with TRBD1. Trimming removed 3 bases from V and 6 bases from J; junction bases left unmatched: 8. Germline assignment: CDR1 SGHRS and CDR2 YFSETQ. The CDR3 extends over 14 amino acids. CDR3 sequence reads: CASSSRTGTPEQYF. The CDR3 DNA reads TGCGCCAGCAGCTCTCGGACAGGGACCCCCGAGCAGTACTTC.

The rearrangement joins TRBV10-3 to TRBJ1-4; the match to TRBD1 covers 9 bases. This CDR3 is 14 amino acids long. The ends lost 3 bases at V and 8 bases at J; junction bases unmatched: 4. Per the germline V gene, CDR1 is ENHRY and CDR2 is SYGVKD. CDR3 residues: CAISDAGQGEKLFF. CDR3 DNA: TGTGCCATCAGTGATGCCGGACAGGGGGAAAAACTGTTTTTT.

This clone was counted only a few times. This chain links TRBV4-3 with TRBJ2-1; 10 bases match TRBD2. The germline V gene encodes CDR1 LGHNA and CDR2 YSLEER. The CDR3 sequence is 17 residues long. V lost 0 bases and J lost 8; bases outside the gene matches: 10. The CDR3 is CASSQDRSGGAFDEQFF. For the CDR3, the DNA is TGCGCCAGCAGCCAAGATCGCAGCGGGGGGGCGTTCGATGAGCAGTTCTTC.

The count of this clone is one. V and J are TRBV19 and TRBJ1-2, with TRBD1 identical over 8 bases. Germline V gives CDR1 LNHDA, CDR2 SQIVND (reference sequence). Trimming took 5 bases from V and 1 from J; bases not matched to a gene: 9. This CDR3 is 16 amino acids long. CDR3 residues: CASSSLRTGLNYGYTF. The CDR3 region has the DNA TGTGCCAGTAGTTCCCTGAGGACAGGGCTTAACTATGGCTACACCTTC.

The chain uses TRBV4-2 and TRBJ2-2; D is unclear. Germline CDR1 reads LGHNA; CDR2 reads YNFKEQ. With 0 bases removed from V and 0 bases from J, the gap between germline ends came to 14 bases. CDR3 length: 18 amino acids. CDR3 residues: CASSQETLSTANTGELFF. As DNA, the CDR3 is TGTGCCAGCAGCCAAGAAACTCTTTCCACAGCGAACACCGGGGAGCTGTTTTTT.

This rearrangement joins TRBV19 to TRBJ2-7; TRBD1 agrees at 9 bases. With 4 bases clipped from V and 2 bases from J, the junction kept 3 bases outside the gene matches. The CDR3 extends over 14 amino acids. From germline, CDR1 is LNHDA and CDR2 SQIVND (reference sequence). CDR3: CASSTRDRAYEQYF. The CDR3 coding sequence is TGTGCCAGTAGTACCCGGGACAGGGCCTACGAGCAGTACTTC.

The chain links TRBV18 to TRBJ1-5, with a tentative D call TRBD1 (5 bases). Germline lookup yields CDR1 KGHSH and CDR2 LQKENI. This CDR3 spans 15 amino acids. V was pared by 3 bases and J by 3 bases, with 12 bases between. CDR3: CASSPQGVFNQPQHF. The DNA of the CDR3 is TGTGCCAGCTCACCGCAAGGGGTCTTCAATCAGCCCCAGCATTTT.

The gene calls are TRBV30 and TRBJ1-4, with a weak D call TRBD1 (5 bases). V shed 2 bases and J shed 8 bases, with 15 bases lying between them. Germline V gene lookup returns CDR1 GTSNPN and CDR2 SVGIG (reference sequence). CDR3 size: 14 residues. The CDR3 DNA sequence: TGTGCCTGGAGTAAGCAGGGTAGACGAGAAAAACTGTTTTTT. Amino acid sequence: CAWSKQGRREKLFF.

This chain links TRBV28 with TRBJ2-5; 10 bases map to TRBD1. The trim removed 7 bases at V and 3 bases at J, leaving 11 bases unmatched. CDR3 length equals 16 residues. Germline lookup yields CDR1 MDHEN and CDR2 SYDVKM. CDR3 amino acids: CASTEWGTGEEETQYF. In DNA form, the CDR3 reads TGTGCCAGCACCGAATGGGGGACAGGGGAGGAAGAGACCCAGTACTTC. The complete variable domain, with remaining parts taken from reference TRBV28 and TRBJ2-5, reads DVKVTQSSRYLVKRTGEKVFLECVQDMDHENMFWYRQDPGLGLRLIYFSYDVKMKEKGDIPEGYSVSREKKERFSLILESASTNQTSMYLCASTEWGTGEEETQYFGPGTRLLVL.

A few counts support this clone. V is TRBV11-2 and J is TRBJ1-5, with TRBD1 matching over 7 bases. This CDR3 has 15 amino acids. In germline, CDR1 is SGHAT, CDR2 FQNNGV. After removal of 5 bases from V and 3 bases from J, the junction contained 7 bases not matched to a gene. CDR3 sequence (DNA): TGTGCCAGCAGCGCGACCGGGACAGTCAATCAGCCCCAGCATTTT. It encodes CASSATGTVNQPQHF.

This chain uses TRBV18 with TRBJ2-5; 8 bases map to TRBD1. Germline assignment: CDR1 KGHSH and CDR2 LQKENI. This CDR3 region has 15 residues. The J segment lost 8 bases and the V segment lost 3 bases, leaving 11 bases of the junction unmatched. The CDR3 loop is CASSPTGASILTQYF. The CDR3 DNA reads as TGTGCCAGCTCACCGACAGGGGCCTCTATTTTAACCCAGTACTTC.

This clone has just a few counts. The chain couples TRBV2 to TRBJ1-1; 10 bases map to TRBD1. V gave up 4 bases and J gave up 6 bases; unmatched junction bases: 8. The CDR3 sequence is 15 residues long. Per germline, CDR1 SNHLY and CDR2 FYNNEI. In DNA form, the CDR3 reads TGTGCCAGCAGTGGAGCCGGGACAGGGGTCGCTGAAGCTTTCTTT. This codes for CASSGAGTGVAEAFF.

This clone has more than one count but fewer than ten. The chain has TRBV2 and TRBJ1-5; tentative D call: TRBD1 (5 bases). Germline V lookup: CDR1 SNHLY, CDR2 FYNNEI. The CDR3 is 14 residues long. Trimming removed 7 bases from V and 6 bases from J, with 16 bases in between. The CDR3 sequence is CASTEIQAFQPQHF. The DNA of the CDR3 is TGTGCCAGCACCGAGATACAGGCTTTTCAGCCCCAGCATTTT.

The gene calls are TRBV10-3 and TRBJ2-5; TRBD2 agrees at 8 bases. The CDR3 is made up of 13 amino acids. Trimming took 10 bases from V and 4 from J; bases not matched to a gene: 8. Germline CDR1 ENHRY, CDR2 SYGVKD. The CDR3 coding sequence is TGTGCCACCCGGGAAACTAGCGGAGAGACCCAGTACTTC. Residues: CATRETSGETQYF.

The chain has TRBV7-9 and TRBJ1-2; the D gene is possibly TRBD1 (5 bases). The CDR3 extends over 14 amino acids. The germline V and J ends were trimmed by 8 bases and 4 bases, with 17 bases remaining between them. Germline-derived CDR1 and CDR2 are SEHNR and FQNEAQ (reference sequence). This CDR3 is CASVRAGQAYGYTF. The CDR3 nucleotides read TGTGCCAGCGTTCGGGCAGGGCAGGCCTATGGCTACACCTTC.

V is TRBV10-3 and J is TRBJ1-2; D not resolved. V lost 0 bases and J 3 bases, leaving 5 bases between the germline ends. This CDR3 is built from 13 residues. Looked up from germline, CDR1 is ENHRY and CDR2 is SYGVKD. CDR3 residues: CAISESDYYGYTF. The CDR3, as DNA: TGTGCCATCAGTGAGTCCGACTACTATGGCTACACCTTC.

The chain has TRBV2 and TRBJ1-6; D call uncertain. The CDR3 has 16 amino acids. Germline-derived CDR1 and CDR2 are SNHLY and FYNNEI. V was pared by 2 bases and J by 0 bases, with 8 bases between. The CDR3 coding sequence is TGTGCCAGCAGTGAACTTGCGAGCTCCTATAATTCACCCCTCCACTTT. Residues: CASSELASSYNSPLHF.

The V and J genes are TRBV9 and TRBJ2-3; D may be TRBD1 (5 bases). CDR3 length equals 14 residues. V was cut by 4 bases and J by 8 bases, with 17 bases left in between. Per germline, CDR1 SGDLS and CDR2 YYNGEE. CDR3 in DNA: TGTGCCAGCAGCTATCTGGGGCAGGCAGGTACGCAGTATTTT. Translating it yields CASSYLGQAGTQYF.